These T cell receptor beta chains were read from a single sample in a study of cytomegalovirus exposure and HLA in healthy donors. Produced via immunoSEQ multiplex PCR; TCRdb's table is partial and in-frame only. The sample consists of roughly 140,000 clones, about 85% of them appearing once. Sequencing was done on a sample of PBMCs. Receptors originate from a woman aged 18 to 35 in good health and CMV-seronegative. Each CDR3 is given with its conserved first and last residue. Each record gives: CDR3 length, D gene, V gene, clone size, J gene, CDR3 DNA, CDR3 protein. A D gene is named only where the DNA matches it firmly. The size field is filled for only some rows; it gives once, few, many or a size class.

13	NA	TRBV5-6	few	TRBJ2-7	TGTGCCAGCAGCGAGGACATTTCCTACGAGCAGTACTTC	CASSEDISYEQYF
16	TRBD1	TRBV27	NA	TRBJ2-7	TGTGCCAGCAGTTTAGTCGGGGGACAGGGGGCCTACGAGCAGTACTTC	CASSLVGGQGAYEQYF
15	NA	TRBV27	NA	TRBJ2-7	TGTGCCAGCAGTTTATGGCAGGGGAGCTCCTACGAGCAGTACTTC	CASSLWQGSSYEQYF
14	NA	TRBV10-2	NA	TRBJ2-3	TGCGCCAGCAGCCTAGGTTCATACACAGATACGCAGTATTTT	CASSLGSYTDTQYF
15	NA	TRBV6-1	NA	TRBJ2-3	TGTGCCAGCAGCGAGGGGGTCTTGGGCACAGATACGCAGTATTTT	CASSEGVLGTDTQYF
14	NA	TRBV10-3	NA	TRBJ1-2	TGTGCCATCAGTCCCGGTATGGTCGACTATGGCTACACCTTC	CAISPGMVDYGYTF
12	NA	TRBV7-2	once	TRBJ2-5	TGTGCCAGCAGCTTTGGAGCAGAGACCCAGTACTTC	CASSFGAETQYF
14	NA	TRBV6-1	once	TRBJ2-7	TGTGCCAGCCGTTTGGGGGGGCCCTCCTACGAGCAGTACTTC	CASRLGGPSYEQYF
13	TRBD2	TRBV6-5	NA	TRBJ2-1	TGTGCCAGCATCGGGGGGGCGGTGAATGAGCAGTTCTTC	CASIGGAVNEQFF
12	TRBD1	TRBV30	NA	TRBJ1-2	TGTGCCTGGACTAAGACAGGGTCGGGCTACACCTTC	CAWTKTGSGYTF
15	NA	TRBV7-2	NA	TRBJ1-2	TGTGCCAGCAGCTTAGCCCCCAGGCAGGGCCATGGCTACACCTTC	CASSLAPRQGHGYTF
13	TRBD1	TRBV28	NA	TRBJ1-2	TGTGCCAGCAGTCGGGACAGATACTATGGCTACACCTTC	CASSRDRYYGYTF
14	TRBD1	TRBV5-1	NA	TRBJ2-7	TGCGCCAGCAGCACAGACAGGGGGGGAGACGAGCAGTACTTC	CASSTDRGGDEQYF
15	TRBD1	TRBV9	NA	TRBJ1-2	TGTGCCAGCAGTGAACAGGGGACGGGGATTGGGGGCTACACCTTC	CASSEQGTGIGGYTF
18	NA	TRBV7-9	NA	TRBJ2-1	TGTGCCAGCAGCTCAATACGAGGGAGCCTAGCCTCCTACAATGAGCAGTTCTTC	CASSSIRGSLASYNEQFF
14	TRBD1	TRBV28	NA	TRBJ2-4	TGTGCCAGCAGCCTAACAGGGGTAGGAGACATTCAGTACTTC	CASSLTGVGDIQYF
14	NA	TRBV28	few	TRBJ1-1	TGTGCCAGCAGTCTATACAGGGAGACCACTGAAGCTTTCTTT	CASSLYRETTEAFF
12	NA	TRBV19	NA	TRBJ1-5	TGTGCCAGTAGTATGTCAGAACAGCCCCAGCATTTT	CASSMSEQPQHF
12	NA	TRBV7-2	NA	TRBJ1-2	TGTGCCAGCAGCTTAGACGCAGGAGGCTACACCTTC	CASSLDAGGYTF
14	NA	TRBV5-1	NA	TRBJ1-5	TGCGCCAGCAGCTTGGCGGGAGGCAATCAGCCCCAGCATTTT	CASSLAGGNQPQHF
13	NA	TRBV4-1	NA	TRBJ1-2	TGCGCCAGCAGCCAAGATCGCAGGGGTGGCTACACCTTC	CASSQDRRGGYTF
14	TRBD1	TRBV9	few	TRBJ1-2	TGTGCCAGCAGCGTGGACAGGGGTAGCTATGGCTACACCTTC	CASSVDRGSYGYTF
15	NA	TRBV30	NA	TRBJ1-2	TGTGCCTGGAGTGTCCCGTTCGGGAGAGCCTATGGCTACACCTTC	CAWSVPFGRAYGYTF
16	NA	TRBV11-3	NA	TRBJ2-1	TGTGCCAGCAGCTTAGTCACAGCCAAATCCGGGGATGAGCAGTTCTTC	CASSLVTAKSGDEQFF
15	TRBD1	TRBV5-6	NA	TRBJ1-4	TGTGCCAGCAGCTGGGGGACAGGGGGCCATGAAAAACTGTTTTTT	CASSWGTGGHEKLFF
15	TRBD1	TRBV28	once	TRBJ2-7	TGTGCCAGCAGTAGACAGGGATTGGCGTCCTACGAGCAGTACTTC	CASSRQGLASYEQYF
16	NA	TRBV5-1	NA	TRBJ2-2	TGCGCCAGCAGCTTGTCAGCCAGGGGTGGGACCGGGGAGCTGTTTTTT	CASSLSARGGTGELFF
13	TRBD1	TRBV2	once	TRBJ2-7	TGTGCCAGCAGTAGGGACAGCTCCTACGAGCAGTACTTC	CASSRDSSYEQYF
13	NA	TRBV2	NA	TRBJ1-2	TGTGCCAGCAATGAACAGGGAAACTATGGCTACACCTTC	CASNEQGNYGYTF
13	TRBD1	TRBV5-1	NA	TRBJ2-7	TGCGCCAGCAGCCGGGACAGGACCCACGAGCAGTACTTC	CASSRDRTHEQYF
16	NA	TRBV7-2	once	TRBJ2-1	TGTGCCAGCAGCCAGAGCTTCGCTCAGGGGTACAATGAGCAGTTCTTC	CASSQSFAQGYNEQFF
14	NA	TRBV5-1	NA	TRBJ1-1	TGCGCCAGCAGCTTCTCAGGGATTCAGACTGAAGCTTTCTTT	CASSFSGIQTEAFF
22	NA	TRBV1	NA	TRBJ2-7	TGCACCAGCAGCCAAGATCGCAGGTTTGGATTAGCGGGAGCGGTCATTTGCTACGAGCAGTACTTC	CTSSQDRRFGLAGAVICYEQYF
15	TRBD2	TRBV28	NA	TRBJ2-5	TGTGCCAGCCGGGGGAGCGGGGGACACCAAGAGACCCAGTACTTC	CASRGSGGHQETQYF
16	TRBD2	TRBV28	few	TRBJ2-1	TGTGCCAGCAGTTTTTCCGGACTAGGGTTCGCCAATGAGCAGTTCTTC	CASSFSGLGFANEQFF
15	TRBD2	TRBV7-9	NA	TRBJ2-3	TGTGCCATCTCGGAGGGGAGGGCCTTCCCAGATACGCAGTATTTT	CAISEGRAFPDTQYF
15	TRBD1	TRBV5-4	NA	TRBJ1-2	TGTGCCAGCAGCGCCGGACAGGGAGAGGACTATGGCTACACCTTC	CASSAGQGEDYGYTF